This T cell receptor beta chain was obtained from a study of T-cell reconstitution after alpha-beta-depleted transplantation in children. Study conclusions and caveats: By one year post-transplant, T-cell counts and diversity largely arose from T cells that were newly produced. As was reported, about two months after transplant, alpha-beta T cells came from several hundred expanded graft clones.

This clonotype was seen repeatedly, ten times or more. Its antigen is currently unknown. It was with unique molecular identifiers that the TCRbeta library was prepared. TCRdb re-analysed the PCR reads in MiXCR, keeping a single row per CDR3 protein. Of almost 250,000 distinct CDR3 sequences listed, under 30% are singletons. The CDR3 runs 16 residues. Trimming cost V 6 bases and J 2 bases; bases outside gene matches: 9. Germline-derived CDR1 and CDR2 are DFQATT and SNEGSKA (reference sequence). The sample in question was PBMCs, obtained before TCRalphabeta/CD19-depleted stem cell transplant. The rearrangement joins TRBV20-1 to TRBJ2-1; 11 bases match TRBD2. This receptor was obtained from a girl aged 2 to 9 with Fanconi anemia, due to receive a stem cell transplant. CDR3 in amino acids: CSATGTSGTTYNEQFF. The CDR3 DNA sequence: TGCAGTGCCACGGGGACTAGCGGTACCACCTACAATGAGCAGTTCTTC.